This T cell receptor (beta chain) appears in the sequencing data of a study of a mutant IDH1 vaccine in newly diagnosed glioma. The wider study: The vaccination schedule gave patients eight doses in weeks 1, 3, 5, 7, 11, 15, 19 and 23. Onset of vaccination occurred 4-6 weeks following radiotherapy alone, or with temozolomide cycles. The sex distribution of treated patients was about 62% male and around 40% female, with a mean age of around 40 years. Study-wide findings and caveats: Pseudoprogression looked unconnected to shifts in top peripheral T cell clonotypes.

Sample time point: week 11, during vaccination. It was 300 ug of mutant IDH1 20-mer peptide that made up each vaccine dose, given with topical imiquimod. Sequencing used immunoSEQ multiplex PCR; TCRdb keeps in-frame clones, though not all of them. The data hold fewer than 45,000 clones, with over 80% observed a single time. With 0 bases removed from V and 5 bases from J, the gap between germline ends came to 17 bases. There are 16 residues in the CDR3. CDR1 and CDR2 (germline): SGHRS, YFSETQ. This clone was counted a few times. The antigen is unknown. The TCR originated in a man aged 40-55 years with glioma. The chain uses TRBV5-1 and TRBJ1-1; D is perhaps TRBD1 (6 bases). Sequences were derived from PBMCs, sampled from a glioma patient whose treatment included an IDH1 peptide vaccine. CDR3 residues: CASSLDPQGSETEAFF. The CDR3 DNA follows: TGCGCCAGCAGCTTGGACCCTCAGGGGAGTGAGACTGAAGCTTTCTTT.